Sequencing of this T cell receptor beta chain was carried out in a study of T cells in tumors and immune-related adverse events. Sequenced by immunoSEQ multiplex PCR; TCRdb stores in-frame clones only, minus some. In the table there are hundreds of clones, roughly 88% of which are singletons. Germline V gene lookup returns CDR1 MRHNA and CDR2 SNTAGT. This CDR3 region has 17 residues. This sequence was found in a female donor with metastatic renal cell carcinoma. V and J are TRBV6-4 and TRBJ2-5; D not certain. The tail of the sequence fits TRBJ2-7 better, so the J call may be wrong. The source was kidney tissue, collected from a patient treated with anti-PD-1 therapy. The CDR3 DNA reads as TGTGCCAGCAGCGGGCCTCCCACAGTCCCACTCCCTATCGAGCAGTACTTC. It specifies CASSGPPTVPLPIEQYF.